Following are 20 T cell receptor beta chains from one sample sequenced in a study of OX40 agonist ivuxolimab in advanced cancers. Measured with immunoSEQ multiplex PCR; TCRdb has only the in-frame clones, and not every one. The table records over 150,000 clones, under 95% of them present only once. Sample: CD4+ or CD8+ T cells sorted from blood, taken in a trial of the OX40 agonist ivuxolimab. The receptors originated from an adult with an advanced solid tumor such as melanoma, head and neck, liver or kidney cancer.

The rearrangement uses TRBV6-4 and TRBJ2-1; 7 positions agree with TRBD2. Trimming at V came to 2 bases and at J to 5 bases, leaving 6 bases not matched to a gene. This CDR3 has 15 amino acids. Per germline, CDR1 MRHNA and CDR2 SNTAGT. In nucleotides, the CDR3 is TGTGCCAGCAGTGACGATTCTAGCGGAAACAATGAGCAGTTCTTC. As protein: CASSDDSSGNNEQFF.

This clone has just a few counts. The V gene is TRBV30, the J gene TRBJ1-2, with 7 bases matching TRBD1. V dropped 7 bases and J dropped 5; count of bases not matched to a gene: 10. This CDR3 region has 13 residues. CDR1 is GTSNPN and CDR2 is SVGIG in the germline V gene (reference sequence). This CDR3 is CALIGGQAYGYTF. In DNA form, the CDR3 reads TGTGCCTTAATCGGAGGACAGGCGTATGGCTACACCTTC.

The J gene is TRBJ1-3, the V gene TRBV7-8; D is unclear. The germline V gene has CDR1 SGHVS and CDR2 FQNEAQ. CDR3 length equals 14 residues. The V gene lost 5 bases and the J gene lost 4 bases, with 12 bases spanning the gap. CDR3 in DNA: TGTGCCAGCAGCCCCGGAGGGTCAGGAAACACCATATATTTT. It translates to CASSPGGSGNTIYF.

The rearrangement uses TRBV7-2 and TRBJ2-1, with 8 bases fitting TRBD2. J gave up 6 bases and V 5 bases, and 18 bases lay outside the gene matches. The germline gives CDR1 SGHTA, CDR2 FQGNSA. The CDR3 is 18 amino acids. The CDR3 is CASSQSPGWGLGGNEQFF. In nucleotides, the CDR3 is TGTGCCAGCAGCCAATCCCCCGGGTGGGGACTAGGAGGCAATGAGCAGTTCTTC.

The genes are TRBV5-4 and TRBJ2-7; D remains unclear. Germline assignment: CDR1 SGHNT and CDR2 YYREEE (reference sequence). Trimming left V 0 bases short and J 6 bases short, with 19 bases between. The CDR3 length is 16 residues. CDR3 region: CASSLGGADGYGEQYF. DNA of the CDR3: TGTGCCAGCAGCTTGGGTGGCGCGGACGGGTATGGCGAGCAGTACTTC.

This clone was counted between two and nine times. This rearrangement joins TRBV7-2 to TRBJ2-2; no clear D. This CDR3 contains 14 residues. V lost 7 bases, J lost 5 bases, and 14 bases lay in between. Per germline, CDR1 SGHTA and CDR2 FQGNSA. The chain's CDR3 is CASTRPASTGELFF. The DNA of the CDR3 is TGTGCCAGCACCCGGCCTGCGAGTACCGGGGAGCTGTTTTTT.

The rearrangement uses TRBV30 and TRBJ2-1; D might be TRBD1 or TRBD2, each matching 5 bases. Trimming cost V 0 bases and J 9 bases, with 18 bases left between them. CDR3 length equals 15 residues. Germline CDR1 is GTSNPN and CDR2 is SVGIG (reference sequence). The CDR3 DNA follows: TGTGCCTGGAGTGTTGGGCAGGGACCCTGGGGTGAGCAGTTCTTC. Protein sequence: CAWSVGQGPWGEQFF.

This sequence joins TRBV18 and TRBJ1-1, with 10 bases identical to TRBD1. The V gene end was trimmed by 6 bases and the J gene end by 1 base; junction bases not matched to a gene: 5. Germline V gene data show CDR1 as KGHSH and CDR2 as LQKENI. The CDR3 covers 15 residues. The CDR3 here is CASSQGQGWNTEAFF. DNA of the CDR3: TGTGCCAGCTCGCAGGGACAGGGGTGGAACACTGAAGCTTTCTTT.

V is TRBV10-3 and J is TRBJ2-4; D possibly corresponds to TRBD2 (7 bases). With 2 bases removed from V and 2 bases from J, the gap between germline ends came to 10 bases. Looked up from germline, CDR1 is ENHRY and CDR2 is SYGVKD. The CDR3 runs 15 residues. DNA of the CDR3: TGTGCCATCAGTGAGGCGGGGGCTACCAAAAACATTCAGTACTTC. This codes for CAISEAGATKNIQYF.

This chain's CDR3 is CAISESQGATKNIQYF. The CDR3 bases are TGTGCCATCAGTGAGTCGCAGGGGGCGACCAAAAACATTCAGTACTTC. This chain joins TRBV10-3 and TRBJ2-4; 8 bases align to TRBD1. Germline V gene lookup returns CDR1 ENHRY and CDR2 SYGVKD. The CDR3 spans 16 residues. The V segment lost 0 bases and the J segment 2 bases; nucleotides outside the gene matches: 3.

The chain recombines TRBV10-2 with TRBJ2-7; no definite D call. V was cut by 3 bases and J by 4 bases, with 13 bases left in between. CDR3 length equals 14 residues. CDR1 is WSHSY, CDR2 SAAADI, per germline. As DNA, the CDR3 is TGCGCCAGCAGTGATGAGAACAACCCGTACGAGCAGTACTTC. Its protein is CASSDENNPYEQYF.

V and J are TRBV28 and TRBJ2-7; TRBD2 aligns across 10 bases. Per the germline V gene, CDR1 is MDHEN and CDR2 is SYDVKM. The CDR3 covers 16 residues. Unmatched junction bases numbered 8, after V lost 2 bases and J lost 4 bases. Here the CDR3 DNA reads TGTGCCAGCAGTTTAAAGGCCCAGCGGGAGGGTTACGAGCAGTACTTC. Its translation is CASSLKAQREGYEQYF.

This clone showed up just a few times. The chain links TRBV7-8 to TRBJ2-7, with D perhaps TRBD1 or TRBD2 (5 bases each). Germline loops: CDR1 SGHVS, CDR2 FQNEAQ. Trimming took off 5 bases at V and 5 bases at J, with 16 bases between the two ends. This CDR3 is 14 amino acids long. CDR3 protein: CASSQTRRGHEQYF. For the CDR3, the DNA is TGTGCCAGCAGCCAGACCCGTCGGGGCCACGAGCAGTACTTC.

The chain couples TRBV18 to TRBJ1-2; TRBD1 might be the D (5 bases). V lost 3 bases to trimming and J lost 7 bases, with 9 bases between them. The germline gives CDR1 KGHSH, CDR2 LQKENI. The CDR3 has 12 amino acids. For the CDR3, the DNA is TGTGCCAGCTCACCCGGGGGTTTTGGCTACACCTTC. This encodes CASSPGGFGYTF.

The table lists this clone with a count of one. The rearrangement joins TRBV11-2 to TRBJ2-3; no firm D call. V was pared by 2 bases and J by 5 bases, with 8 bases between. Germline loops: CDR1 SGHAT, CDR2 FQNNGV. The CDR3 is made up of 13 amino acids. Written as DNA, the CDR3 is TGTGCCAGCAGCTTAATGGGGAAAGATACGCAGTATTTT. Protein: CASSLMGKDTQYF.

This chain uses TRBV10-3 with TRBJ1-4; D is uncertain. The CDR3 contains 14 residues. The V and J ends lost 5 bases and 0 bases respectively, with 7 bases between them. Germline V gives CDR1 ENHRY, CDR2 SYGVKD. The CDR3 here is CAISPTSTNEKLFF. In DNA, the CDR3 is TGTGCCATCAGTCCCACTTCAACTAATGAAAAACTGTTTTTT.

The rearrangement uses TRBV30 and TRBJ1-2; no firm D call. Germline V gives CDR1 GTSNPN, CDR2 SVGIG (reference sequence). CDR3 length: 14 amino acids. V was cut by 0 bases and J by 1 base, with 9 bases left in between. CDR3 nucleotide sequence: TGTGCCTGGAGTGTCCGGGCTATTAACTATGGCTACACCTTC. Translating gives CAWSVRAINYGYTF.

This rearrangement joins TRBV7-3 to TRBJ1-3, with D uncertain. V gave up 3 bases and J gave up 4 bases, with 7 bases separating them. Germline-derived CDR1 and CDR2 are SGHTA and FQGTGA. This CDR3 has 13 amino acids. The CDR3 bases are TGTGCCAGCAGCTTCTCCCCAGGAAACACCATATATTTT. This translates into CASSFSPGNTIYF.

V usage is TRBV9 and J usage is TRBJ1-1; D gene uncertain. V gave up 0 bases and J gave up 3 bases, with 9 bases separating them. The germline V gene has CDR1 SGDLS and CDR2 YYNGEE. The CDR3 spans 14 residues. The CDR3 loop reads CASSVVSSDTEAFF. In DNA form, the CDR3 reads TGTGCCAGCAGCGTAGTGTCCAGTGACACTGAAGCTTTCTTT.

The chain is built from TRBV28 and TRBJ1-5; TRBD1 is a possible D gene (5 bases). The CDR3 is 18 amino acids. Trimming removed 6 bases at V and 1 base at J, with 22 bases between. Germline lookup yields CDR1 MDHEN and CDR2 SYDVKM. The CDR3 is CASSVASGTGSSNQPQHF. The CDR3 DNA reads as TGTGCCAGCAGCGTAGCATCAGGGACGGGATCGAGCAATCAGCCCCAGCATTTT. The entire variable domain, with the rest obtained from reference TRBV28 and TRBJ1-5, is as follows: DVKVTQSSRYLVKRTGEKVFLECVQDMDHENMFWYRQDPGLGLRLIYFSYDVKMKEKGDIPEGYSVSREKKERFSLILESASTNQTSMYLCASSVASGTGSSNQPQHFGDGTRLSIL.